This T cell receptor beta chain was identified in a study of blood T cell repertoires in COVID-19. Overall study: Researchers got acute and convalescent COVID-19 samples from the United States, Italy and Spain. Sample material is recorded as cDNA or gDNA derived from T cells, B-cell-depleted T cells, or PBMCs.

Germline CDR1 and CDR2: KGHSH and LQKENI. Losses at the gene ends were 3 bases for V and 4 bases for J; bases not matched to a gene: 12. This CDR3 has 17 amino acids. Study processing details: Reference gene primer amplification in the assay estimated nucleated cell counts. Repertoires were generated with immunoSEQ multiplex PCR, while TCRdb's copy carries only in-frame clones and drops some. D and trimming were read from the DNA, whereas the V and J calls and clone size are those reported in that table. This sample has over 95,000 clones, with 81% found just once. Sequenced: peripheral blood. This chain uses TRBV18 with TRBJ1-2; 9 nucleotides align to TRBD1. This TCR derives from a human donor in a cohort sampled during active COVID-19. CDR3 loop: CASSPLGTGGEIYGYTF. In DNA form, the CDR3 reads TGTGCCAGCTCACCTCTAGGTACAGGGGGCGAGATCTATGGCTACACCTTC.